The T cell receptor beta chain under discussion was sequenced for a study of T cell responses to AZD1222 COVID-19 vaccine. Study results and limitations: Spike-specific TCR breadth and depth grew following two AZD1222 doses. Unmutated variant regions are reportedly the target of nearly half of TCRs that are spike-specific.

Germline CDR1 and CDR2: KGHSH and LQKENI. The CDR3 loop spans 16 amino acids. With 5 bases removed from V and 4 bases from J, the gap between germline ends came to 18 bases. In this sample, this clone turned up once. Its target is not known. Profiling relied on immunoSEQ multiplex PCR, and the TCRdb table lists in-frame clones only, not all of them. The sample has more than 80,000 clones; 88% are singletons. Sequencing was performed on peripheral blood, taken on day 0 of MenACWY control vaccination. The clonotype originates from an adult in good health. The rearrangement uses TRBV18 and TRBJ1-3; D possibly corresponds to TRBD1 (6 bases). CDR3 loop: CASSSSRTGSGNTIYF. The CDR3 DNA reads as TGTGCCAGCTCATCTAGTCGAACAGGGTCGGGAAACACCATATATTTT.